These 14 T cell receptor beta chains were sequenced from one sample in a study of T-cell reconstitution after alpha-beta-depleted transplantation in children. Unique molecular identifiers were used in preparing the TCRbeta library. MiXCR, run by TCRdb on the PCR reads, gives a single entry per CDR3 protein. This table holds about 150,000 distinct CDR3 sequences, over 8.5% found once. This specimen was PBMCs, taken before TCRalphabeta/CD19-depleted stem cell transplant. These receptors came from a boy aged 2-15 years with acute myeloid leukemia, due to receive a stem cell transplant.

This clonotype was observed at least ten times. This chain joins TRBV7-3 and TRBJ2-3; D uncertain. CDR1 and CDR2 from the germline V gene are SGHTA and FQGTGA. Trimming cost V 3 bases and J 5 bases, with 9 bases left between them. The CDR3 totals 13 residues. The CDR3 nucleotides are TGTGCCAGCAGCTTCTATTTTCGAGATACGCAGTATTTT. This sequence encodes CASSFYFRDTQYF.

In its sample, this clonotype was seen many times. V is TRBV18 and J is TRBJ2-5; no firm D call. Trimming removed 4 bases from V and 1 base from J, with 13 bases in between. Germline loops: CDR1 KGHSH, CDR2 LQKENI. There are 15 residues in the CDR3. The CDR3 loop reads CASSHTTATQETQYF. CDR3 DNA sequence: TGTGCCAGCTCACACACGACGGCGACCCAAGAGACCCAGTACTTC.

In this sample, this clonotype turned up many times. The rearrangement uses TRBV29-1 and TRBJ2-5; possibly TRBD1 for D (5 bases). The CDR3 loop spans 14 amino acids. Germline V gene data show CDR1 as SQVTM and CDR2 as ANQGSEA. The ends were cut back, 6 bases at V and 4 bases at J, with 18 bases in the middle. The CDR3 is CSVQDLGARETQYF. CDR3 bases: TGCAGCGTACAGGATCTGGGCGCTAGAGAGACCCAGTACTTC.

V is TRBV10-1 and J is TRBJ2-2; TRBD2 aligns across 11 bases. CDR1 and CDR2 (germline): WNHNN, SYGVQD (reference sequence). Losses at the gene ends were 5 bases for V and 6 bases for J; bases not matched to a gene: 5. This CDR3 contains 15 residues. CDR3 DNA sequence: TGCGCCAGCAGTCGAACTAGCGGGGGCCCCGGGGAGCTGTTTTTT. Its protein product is CASSRTSGGPGELFF.

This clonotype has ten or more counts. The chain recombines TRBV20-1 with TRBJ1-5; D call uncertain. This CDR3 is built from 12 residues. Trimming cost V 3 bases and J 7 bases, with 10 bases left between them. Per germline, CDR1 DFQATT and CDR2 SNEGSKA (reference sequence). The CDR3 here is CSASSDKQPQHF. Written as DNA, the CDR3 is TGCAGTGCTAGCTCCGACAAACAGCCCCAGCATTTT.

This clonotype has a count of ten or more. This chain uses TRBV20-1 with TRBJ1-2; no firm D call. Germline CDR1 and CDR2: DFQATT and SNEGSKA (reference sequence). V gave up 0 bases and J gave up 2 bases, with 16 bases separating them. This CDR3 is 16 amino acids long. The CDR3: CSAREAGELINYGYTF. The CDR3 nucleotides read TGCAGTGCTAGAGAAGCTGGGGAGTTAATCAACTATGGCTACACCTTC.

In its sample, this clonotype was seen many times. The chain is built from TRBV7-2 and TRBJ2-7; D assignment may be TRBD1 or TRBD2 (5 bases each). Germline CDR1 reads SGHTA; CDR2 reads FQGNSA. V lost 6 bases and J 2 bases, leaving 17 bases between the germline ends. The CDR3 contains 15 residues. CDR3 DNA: TGTGCCAGCAGGTCCCACGGCCAGGGACCCTACGAGCAGTACTTC. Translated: CASRSHGQGPYEQYF.

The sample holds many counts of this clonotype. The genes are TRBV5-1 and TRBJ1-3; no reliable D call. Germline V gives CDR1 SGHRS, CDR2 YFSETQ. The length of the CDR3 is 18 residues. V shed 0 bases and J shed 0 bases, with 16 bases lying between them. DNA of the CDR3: TGCGCCAGCAGCTTGGCCGGGGAGGGCCGCAACTCTGGAAACACCATATATTTT. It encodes CASSLAGEGRNSGNTIYF.

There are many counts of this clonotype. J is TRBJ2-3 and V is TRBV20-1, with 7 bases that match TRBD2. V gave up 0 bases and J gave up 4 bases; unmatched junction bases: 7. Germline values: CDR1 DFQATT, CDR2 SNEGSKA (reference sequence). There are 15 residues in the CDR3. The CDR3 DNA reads TGCAGTGCTAGAGATCAGCGGGGTGGGGCAGATACGCAGTATTTT. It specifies CSARDQRGGADTQYF.

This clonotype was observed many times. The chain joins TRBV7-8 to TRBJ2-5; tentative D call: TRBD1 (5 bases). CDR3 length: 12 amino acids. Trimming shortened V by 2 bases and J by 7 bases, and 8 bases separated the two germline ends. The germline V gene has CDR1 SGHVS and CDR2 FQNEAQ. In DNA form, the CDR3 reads TGTGCCAGCAGCTTACAAGGGGCGACCCAGTACTTC. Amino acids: CASSLQGATQYF.

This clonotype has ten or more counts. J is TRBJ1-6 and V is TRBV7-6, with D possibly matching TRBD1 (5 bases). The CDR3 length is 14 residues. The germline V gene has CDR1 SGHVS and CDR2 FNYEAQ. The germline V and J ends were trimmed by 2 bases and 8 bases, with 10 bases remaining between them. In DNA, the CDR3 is TGTGCCAGCAGCTTAAGGGGTACAGATTCACCCCTCCACTTT. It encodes CASSLRGTDSPLHF.

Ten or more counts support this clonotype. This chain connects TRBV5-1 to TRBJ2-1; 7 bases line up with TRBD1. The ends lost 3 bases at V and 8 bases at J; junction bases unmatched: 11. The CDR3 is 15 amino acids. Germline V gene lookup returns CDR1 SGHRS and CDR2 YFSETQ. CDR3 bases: TGCGCCAGCAGCTCTGACAGGGTGATTCGCTATGAGCAGTTCTTC. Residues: CASSSDRVIRYEQFF.

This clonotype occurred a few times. The DNA of the CDR3 is TGTGCCAGCAGCTGGGACTCCTTAAACACCGGGGAGCTGTTTTTT. Its translation: CASSWDSLNTGELFF. The V and J genes are TRBV9 and TRBJ2-2, with D possibly matching TRBD2 (6 bases). The CDR3 sequence is 15 residues long. Germline CDR1 SGDLS, CDR2 YYNGEE. V was clipped by 4 bases and J by 2 bases, with 12 bases between them.

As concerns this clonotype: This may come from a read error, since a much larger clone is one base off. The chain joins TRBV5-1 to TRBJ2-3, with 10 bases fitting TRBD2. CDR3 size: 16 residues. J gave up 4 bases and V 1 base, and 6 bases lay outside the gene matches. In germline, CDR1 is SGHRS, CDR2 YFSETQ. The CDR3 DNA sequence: TGCGCCAGCAGCTTGCCAGCGGGGGGGTTTGCAGATACGCAGTATTTT. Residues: CASSLPAGGFADTQYF.